This note documents a single T cell receptor beta chain sequence. These data belong to a study of blood T cell repertoires in COVID-19. For the study at large: Spain, Italy and the United States supplied samples that represented acute and convalescent COVID-19. PBMCs, B-cell-depleted T cells, or T cells provided the cDNA or gDNA that made up the material.

The length of the CDR3 is 16 residues. Trimming stripped 0 bases from V and 5 bases from J, with 17 bases between. Germline loops: CDR1 SGHRS, CDR2 YFSETQ. As processed by the authors: The assay estimated nucleated cells by amplifying reference gene primers. The repertoire was sequenced with immunoSEQ multiplex PCR; TCRdb's copy has only in-frame clones and lacks some. D and trimming come from the DNA, and the V and J calls and clone size come from that table. This sample yields 75,000 or so clones, of which around 80% are seen a single time; over 4.5% belongs to the top ten. The TCR sequence derives from a man between 60 and 75 years old with active or convalescent COVID-19. The specimen was peripheral blood. The chain combines TRBV5-1 with TRBJ2-5, with a possible D match to TRBD2 (6 bases). The CDR3 DNA follows: TGCGCCAGCAGCTTGGATCTCTTCGGCGGGGTGGAGACCCAGTACTTC. This encodes CASSLDLFGGVETQYF. The variable domain in full, with the rest retrieved from reference TRBV5-1 and TRBJ2-5, is KAGVTQTPRYLIKTRGQQVTLSCSPISGHRSVSWYQQTPGQGLQFLFEYFSETQRNKGNFPGRFSGRQFSNSRSEMNVSTLELGDSALYLCASSLDLFGGVETQYFGPGTRLLVL.